Below are 22 T cell receptor beta chains sequenced from a single sample in a study of blood T cell repertoires in COVID-19. Produced via immunoSEQ multiplex PCR; TCRdb's table is partial and in-frame only. This sample has hundreds of thousands of clones, with over 75% found just once. The sequencing input was PBMCs or T cells enriched from blood (not recorded which). The receptors were sampled from a woman younger than 45 who had recovered from COVID-19.

The V and J genes are TRBV7-6 and TRBJ2-7; 9 bases line up with TRBD2. The CDR3 contains 15 residues. Germline-derived CDR1 and CDR2 are SGHVS and FNYEAQ. V was clipped by 1 base and J by 3 bases; unmatched bases: 4. CDR3 protein: CASSLGSGGNYEQYF. The CDR3 DNA sequence: TGTGCCAGCAGCTTAGGTAGCGGGGGCAACTACGAGCAGTACTTC.

The chain links TRBV10-3 to TRBJ2-1; 12 positions agree with TRBD2. CDR1 is ENHRY and CDR2 is SYGVKD in the germline V gene. V was clipped by 6 bases and J by 5 bases; unmatched bases: 2. This CDR3 comprises 14 residues. CDR3 amino acids: CAISRLAGDNEQFF. CDR3 bases: TGTGCCATCAGCCGACTAGCGGGAGACAATGAGCAGTTCTTC.

The chain is built from TRBV6-2 or TRBV6-3 and TRBJ2-7; D is undetermined. Between the trimmed V and J ends, which lost 2 bases and 6 bases, there was a span of 11 bases. This CDR3 is built from 13 residues. In germline, CDR1 is MNHEY, CDR2 SVGEGT. As DNA, the CDR3 is TGTGCCAGCAGTTACCCCCCTTGGAGCGAGCAGTACTTC. Translation: CASSYPPWSEQYF.

The chain links TRBV15 to TRBJ2-7, with 14 bases matching TRBD2. The junction had 17 bases not matched to a gene; V was cut back by 4 bases and J by 6 bases. This CDR3 region has 19 residues. Germline CDR1 is LNHNV and CDR2 is YYDKDF (reference sequence). CDR3 residues: CATSTGAGLAGGPWGEQYF. CDR3 coding DNA: TGTGCCACCAGCACAGGGGCCGGACTAGCGGGAGGACCTTGGGGCGAGCAGTACTTC.

The V gene is TRBV11-3, the J gene TRBJ1-1; D gene ambiguous. V gave up 0 bases and J gave up 0 bases, with 11 bases separating them. In germline, CDR1 is SGHNT, CDR2 YENEEA. The CDR3 loop spans 16 amino acids. CDR3 bases: TGTGCCAGCAGCTTAGATGCAGCAGGTTTGAACACTGAAGCTTTCTTT. As protein: CASSLDAAGLNTEAFF.

This chain joins TRBV7-8 and TRBJ1-6, with 9 bases lining up with TRBD1. The CDR3 spans 17 residues. The V segment lost 2 bases and the J segment 2 bases; nucleotides outside the gene matches: 4. Germline V gene lookup returns CDR1 SGHVS and CDR2 FQNEAQ. The CDR3 spells CASSLTGGETYNSPLHF. The CDR3 nucleotides are TGTGCCAGCAGCTTAACAGGGGGCGAAACCTATAATTCACCCCTCCACTTT. The variable domain in full, completed from reference TRBV7-8 and TRBJ1-6, reads GAGVSQSPRYKVAKRGQDVALRCDPISGHVSLFWYQQALGQGPEFLTYFQNEAQLDKSGLPSDRFFAERPEGSVSTLKIQRTQQEDSAVYLCASSLTGGETYNSPLHFGNGTRLTVT.

In the case of this clone: Other DNA sequences in the sample encode the same CDR3. The chain is built from TRBV30 and TRBJ2-7, with a weak D call TRBD2 (6 bases). The CDR3 extends over 12 amino acids. V lost 0 bases and J lost 3, with 6 bases in between. The V gene's germline CDR1 is GTSNPN and CDR2 SVGIG (reference sequence). CDR3: CAWSVGGYEQYF. The CDR3, as DNA: TGTGCCTGGAGTGTCGGGGGCTACGAGCAGTACTTC.

The genes are TRBV7-9 and TRBJ1-1, with D possibly matching TRBD1 (5 bases). Germline lookup yields CDR1 SEHNR and CDR2 FQNEAQ (reference sequence). The CDR3 has 14 residues. V was cut by 8 bases and J by 1 base, with 14 bases left in between. The chain's CDR3 is CASDPRGENTEAFF. Here the CDR3 DNA reads TGTGCCAGCGACCCGCGGGGCGAGAACACTGAAGCTTTCTTT.

The genes are TRBV29-1 and TRBJ1-1; D is uncertain. The germline gives CDR1 SQVTM, CDR2 ANQGSEA. Between the trimmed V and J ends, which lost 4 bases and 9 bases, there was a span of 9 bases. The CDR3 has 10 residues. The CDR3 here is CSVAARQAFF. CDR3 nucleotide sequence: TGCAGCGTTGCGGCCAGGCAAGCTTTCTTT.

V gene TRBV7-2 combines with J gene TRBJ2-3; D gene unclear. Germline CDR1 SGHTA, CDR2 FQGNSA. V lost 2 bases and J lost 2, with 11 bases in between. The CDR3 length is 15 residues. DNA for the CDR3: TGTGCCAGCAGCTTATTTCCCAGACACACAGATACGCAGTATTTT. It encodes CASSLFPRHTDTQYF.

The CDR3 loop is CASSSRLLNTEAFF. The CDR3 DNA sequence: TGTGCCAGTAGTAGCCGGTTACTAAACACTGAAGCTTTCTTT. The chain recombines TRBV19 with TRBJ1-1, with D hard to call. V was trimmed by 4 bases and J by 2 bases, leaving 11 bases between them. This CDR3 contains 14 residues. Germline CDR1 LNHDA, CDR2 SQIVND (reference sequence).

The rearrangement uses TRBV30 and TRBJ1-6, with a tentative D call TRBD1 (5 bases). The CDR3 consists of 17 residues. Germline assignment: CDR1 GTSNPN and CDR2 SVGIG (reference sequence). The V end lost 3 bases, the J end lost 0 bases, and 15 bases lay between the germline ends. Written as DNA, the CDR3 is TGTGCCTGGAGGATCCCAAGACAGAACTCCTATAATTCACCCCTCCACTTT. Its protein is CAWRIPRQNSYNSPLHF.

The J gene is TRBJ1-2, the V gene TRBV19; no reliable D call. CDR1 LNHDA and CDR2 SQIVND come from the germline V gene (reference sequence). The V gene lost 4 bases and the J gene lost 3 bases, with 15 bases spanning the gap. This CDR3 has 15 residues. As DNA, the CDR3 is TGTGCCAGTAGTAGCCCCCGGCAGGTTGACTATGGCTACACCTTC. It encodes CASSSPRQVDYGYTF.

The chain is built from TRBV30 and TRBJ1-1, with no clear D. Germline CDR1 and CDR2: GTSNPN and SVGIG (reference sequence). V was pared by 5 bases and J by 1 base, with 8 bases between. This CDR3 comprises 12 residues. CDR3 amino acids: CAWRRSNTEAFF. CDR3 in DNA: TGTGCCTGGCGGAGATCGAACACTGAAGCTTTCTTT.

The chain combines TRBV7-2 with TRBJ1-1; tentative D call: TRBD1 (5 bases). This CDR3 comprises 15 residues. Germline V gene sequence: CDR1 SGHTA, CDR2 FQGNSA. V was shortened by 5 bases and J by 0 bases, with 13 bases between the two germline ends. CDR3 protein: CASSTTTVLNTEAFF. CDR3 bases: TGTGCCAGCAGCACTACGACAGTGCTGAACACTGAAGCTTTCTTT.

This clone is a singleton in its sample. This sequence joins TRBV11-1 and TRBJ2-5, with TRBD2 matching over 9 bases. V shed 1 base and J 5 bases; nucleotides not matched to a gene: 5. Germline V CDR1 and CDR2: SGHAT, FQDESV (reference sequence). The CDR3 has 15 amino acids. The CDR3 bases are TGTGCCAGCAGCTTAGGCGGGGGGGCCTTGGAGACCCAGTACTTC. This gives the protein CASSLGGGALETQYF.

The chain is built from TRBV4-3 and TRBJ1-2; 9 positions match TRBD1. V dropped 1 base and J dropped 6; count of bases not matched to a gene: 12. Germline-derived CDR1 and CDR2 are LGHNA and YSLEER. The CDR3 totals 17 residues. The CDR3 region has the DNA TGCGCCAGCAGCCAAGCCCTACCGGGACAGGGATCCCATGGCTACACCTTC. Translation: CASSQALPGQGSHGYTF.

The rearrangement links TRBV11-2 to TRBJ2-1; D not certain. CDR1 and CDR2 (germline): SGHAT, FQNNGV. This CDR3 has 13 amino acids. Trimming left V 5 bases short and J 4 bases short, with 9 bases between. CDR3 residues: CASSPSAYNEQFF. In nucleotides, the CDR3 is TGTGCCAGCAGCCCTAGTGCGTACAATGAGCAGTTCTTC.

The chain combines TRBV19 with TRBJ1-1; D gene unclear. Trimming shortened V by 5 bases and J by 5 bases, and 18 bases separated the two germline ends. CDR1 is LNHDA and CDR2 is SQIVND in the germline V gene (reference sequence). The CDR3 consists of 15 residues. In DNA form, the CDR3 reads TGTGCCAGTAGTCATTTCAGGCAAACGGGGACTGAAGCTTTCTTT. Residues: CASSHFRQTGTEAFF.

The V and J genes are TRBV6-6 and TRBJ2-7, with 14 nucleotides matching TRBD2. The CDR3 totals 15 residues. Germline-derived CDR1 and CDR2 are MNHNY and SVGAGI (reference sequence). V trimming: 7 bases; J trimming: 2 bases; junction bases outside the gene matches: 4. Here the CDR3 reads CASKGLAGGTYEQYF. The CDR3 DNA reads as TGTGCCAGCAAAGGACTAGCGGGAGGAACCTACGAGCAGTACTTC.

This clone was observed a single time. At one of its ends the junction is not consistent with the germline gene, which may arise from a read error. The V call is TRBV6-5, the J call TRBJ2-1; 9 bases agree with TRBD1. Germline lookup yields CDR1 MNHEY and CDR2 SVGAGI. This CDR3 region has 15 residues. CDR3 in DNA: TGTGCCAGCAGTGACTCCGGGACAGGGCACAATGAGCAGTTCTTC. Amino acid sequence: CASSDSGTGHNEQFF.

The V and J genes are TRBV5-1 and TRBJ1-2, with D perhaps TRBD1 (5 bases). Germline V lookup: CDR1 SGHRS, CDR2 YFSETQ. Trimming shortened V by 0 bases and J by 0 bases, and 9 bases separated the two germline ends. The CDR3 has 15 amino acids. DNA for the CDR3: TGCGCCAGCAGCTTGGTAGCAGGGACTAACTATGGCTACACCTTC. It translates to CASSLVAGTNYGYTF.